This TCR beta chain was documented in a study of shared clonotypes between healthy human individuals. General study points: On the whole, naive subsets had larger estimated richness than memory subsets had.

This clone showed up just a few times. Its antigen is unknown. Repertoires were generated with immunoSEQ multiplex PCR, while TCRdb's copy carries only in-frame clones and drops some. The data hold around 700,000 clones, with 72% observed a single time. The V gene lost 6 bases and the J gene lost 6 bases, with 14 bases spanning the gap. The length of the CDR3 is 13 residues. Germline V lookup: CDR1 MRHNA, CDR2 SNTAGT. The sequence was obtained from a woman aged 25 to 45 in good health. The chain employs TRBV6-4 and TRBJ1-2; D gene uncertain. Source material: memory CD4+ T cells sorted from blood. Sample subset: CD45RA-negative fraction. The CDR3 DNA is TGTGCCAGCAGCCCTCGACCTGGAGATGGCTACACCTTC. It yields the protein CASSPRPGDGYTF.